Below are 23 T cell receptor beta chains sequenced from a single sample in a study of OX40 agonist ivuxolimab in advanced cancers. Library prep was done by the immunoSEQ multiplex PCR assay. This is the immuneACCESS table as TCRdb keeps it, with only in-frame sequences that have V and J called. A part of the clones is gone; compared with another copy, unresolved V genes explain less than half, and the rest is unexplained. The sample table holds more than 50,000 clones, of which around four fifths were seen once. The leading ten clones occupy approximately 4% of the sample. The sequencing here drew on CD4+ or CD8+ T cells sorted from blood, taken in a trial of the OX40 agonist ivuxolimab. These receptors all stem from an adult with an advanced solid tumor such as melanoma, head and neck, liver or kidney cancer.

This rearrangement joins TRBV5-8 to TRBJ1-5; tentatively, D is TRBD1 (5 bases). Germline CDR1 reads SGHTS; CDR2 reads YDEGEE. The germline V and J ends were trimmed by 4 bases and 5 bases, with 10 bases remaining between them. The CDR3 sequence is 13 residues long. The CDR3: CASSGRGDQPQHF. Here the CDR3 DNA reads TGTGCCAGCAGCGGGAGGGGAGATCAGCCCCAGCATTTT.

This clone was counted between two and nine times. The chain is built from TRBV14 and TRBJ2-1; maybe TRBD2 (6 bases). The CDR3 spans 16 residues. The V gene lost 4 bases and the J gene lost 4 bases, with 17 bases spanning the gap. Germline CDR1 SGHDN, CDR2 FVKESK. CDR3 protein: CASSLSLGLGYNEQFF. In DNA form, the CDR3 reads TGTGCCAGCAGCCTTAGCCTGGGACTCGGATACAATGAGCAGTTCTTC.

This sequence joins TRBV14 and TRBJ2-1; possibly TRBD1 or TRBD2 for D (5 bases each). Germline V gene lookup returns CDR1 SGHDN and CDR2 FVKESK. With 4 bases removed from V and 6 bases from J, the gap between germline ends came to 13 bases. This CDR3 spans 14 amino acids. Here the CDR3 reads CASSPPGSRNEQFF. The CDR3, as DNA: TGTGCCAGCAGCCCCCCAGGGAGCCGCAATGAGCAGTTCTTC. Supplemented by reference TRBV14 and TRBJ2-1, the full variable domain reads EAGVTQFPSHSVIEKGQTVTLRCDPISGHDNLYWYRRVMGKEIKFLLHFVKESKQDESGMPNNRFLAERTGGTYSTLKVQPAELEDSGVYFCASSPPGSRNEQFFGPGTRLTVL.

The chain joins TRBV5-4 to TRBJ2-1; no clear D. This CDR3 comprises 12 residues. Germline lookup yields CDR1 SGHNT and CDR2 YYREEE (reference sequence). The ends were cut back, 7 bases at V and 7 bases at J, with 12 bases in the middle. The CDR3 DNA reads TGTGCCAGCTCTCTCCCAAGGAATGAGCAGTTCTTC. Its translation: CASSLPRNEQFF.

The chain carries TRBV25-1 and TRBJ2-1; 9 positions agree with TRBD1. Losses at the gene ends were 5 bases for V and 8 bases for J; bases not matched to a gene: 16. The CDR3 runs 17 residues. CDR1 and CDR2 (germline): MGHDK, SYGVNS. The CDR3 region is CASSNPVDRGGGDEQFF. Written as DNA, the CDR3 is TGTGCCAGCAGTAACCCAGTGGACAGGGGTGGGGGAGATGAGCAGTTCTTC.

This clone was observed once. Here the CDR3 reads CASSGLDRALPYEQYF. CDR3 bases: TGTGCCAGCAGTGGGCTCGACAGGGCCCTACCCTACGAGCAGTACTTC. The chain has TRBV6-1 and TRBJ2-7; the match to TRBD1 covers 7 bases. The CDR3 spans 16 residues. The germline CDR1 and CDR2 sequences are MNHNS and SASEGT. The ends lost 4 bases at V and 2 bases at J; junction bases unmatched: 11.

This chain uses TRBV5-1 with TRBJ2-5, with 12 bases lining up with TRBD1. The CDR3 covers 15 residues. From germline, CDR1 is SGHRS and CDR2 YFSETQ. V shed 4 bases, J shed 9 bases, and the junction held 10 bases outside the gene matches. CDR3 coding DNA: TGCGCCAGCAGCCTCGGGACAGGGGGCAGGGAGGCCCAGTACTTC. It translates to CASSLGTGGREAQYF.

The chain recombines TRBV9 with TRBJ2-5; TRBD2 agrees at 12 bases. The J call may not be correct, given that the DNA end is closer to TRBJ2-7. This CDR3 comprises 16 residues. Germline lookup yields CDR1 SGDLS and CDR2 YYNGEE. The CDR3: CASSVGLAGVLHEQYF. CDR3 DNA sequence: TGTGCCAGCAGCGTAGGACTAGCGGGAGTACTTCACGAGCAGTACTTC.

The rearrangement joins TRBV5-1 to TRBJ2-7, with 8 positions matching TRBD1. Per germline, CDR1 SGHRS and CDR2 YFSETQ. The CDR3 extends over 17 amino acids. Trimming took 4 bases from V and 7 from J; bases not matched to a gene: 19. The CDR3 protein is CASSRTQGAALGEEQYF. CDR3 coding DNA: TGCGCCAGCAGCAGGACGCAGGGGGCTGCCCTTGGGGAGGAGCAGTACTTC.

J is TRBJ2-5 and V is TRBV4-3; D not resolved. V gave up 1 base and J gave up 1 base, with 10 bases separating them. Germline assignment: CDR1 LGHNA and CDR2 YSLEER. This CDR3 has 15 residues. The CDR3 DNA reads TGCGCCAGCAGCCAAGCTCTTGGGCGCCAAGAGACCCAGTACTTC. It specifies CASSQALGRQETQYF.

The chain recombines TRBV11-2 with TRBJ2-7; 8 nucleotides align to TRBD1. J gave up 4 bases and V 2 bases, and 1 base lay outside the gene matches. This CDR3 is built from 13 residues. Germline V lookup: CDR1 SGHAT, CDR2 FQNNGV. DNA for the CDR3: TGTGCCAGCAGCTTACAGGGGGCTTACGAGCAGTACTTC. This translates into CASSLQGAYEQYF.

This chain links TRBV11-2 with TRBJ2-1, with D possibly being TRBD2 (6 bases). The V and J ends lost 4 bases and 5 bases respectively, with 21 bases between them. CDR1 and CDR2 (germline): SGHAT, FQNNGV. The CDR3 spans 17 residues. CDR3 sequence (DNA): TGTGCCAGCAGCTCAATTCCGACTAGGAGTAATGACAATGAGCAGTTCTTC. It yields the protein CASSSIPTRSNDNEQFF.

Written as DNA, the CDR3 is TGTGCCAGCAGTCCACCACCTAGACAGAAATACGAGCAGTACTTC. Translating it yields CASSPPPRQKYEQYF. The chain carries TRBV28 and TRBJ2-7; D may be TRBD1 (5 bases). The CDR3 consists of 15 residues. With 5 bases removed from V and 4 bases from J, the gap between germline ends came to 18 bases. Germline V gene lookup returns CDR1 MDHEN and CDR2 SYDVKM.

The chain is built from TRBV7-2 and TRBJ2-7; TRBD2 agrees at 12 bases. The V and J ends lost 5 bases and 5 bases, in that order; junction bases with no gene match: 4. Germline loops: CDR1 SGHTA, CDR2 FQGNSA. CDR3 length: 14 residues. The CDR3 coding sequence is TGTGCCAGCAGCCCGACTAGCGGGAGTGACGAGCAGTACTTC. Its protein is CASSPTSGSDEQYF.

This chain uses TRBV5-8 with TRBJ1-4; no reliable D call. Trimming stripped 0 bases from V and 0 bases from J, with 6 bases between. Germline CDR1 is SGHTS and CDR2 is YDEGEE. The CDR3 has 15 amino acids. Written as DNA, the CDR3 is TGTGCCAGCAGCTTGGCGGCCGCAACTAATGAAAAACTGTTTTTT. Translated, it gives CASSLAAATNEKLFF.

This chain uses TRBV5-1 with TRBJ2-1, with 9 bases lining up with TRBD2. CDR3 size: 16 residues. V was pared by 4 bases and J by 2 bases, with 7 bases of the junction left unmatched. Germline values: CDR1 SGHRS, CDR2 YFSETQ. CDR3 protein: CASSHTSGWTYNEQFF. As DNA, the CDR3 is TGCGCCAGCAGCCACACTAGCGGGTGGACCTACAATGAGCAGTTCTTC.

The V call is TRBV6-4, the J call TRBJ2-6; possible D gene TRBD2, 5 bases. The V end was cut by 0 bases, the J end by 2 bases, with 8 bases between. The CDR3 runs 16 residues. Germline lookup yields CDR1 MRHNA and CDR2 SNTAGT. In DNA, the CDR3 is TGTGCCAGCAGTGACTCTCCCGGGACTGGGGCCAACGTCCTGACTTTC. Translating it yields CASSDSPGTGANVLTF.

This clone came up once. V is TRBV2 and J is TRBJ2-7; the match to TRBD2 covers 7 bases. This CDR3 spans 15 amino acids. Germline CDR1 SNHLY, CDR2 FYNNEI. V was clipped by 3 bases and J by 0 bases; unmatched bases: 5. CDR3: CASSDTLAVSYEQYF. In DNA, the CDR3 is TGTGCCAGCAGTGATACCCTAGCGGTCTCCTACGAGCAGTACTTC.

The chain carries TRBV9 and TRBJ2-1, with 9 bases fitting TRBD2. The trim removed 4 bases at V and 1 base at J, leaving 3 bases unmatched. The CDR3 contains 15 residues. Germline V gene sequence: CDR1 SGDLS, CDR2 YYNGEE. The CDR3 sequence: CASSISGSSYNEQFF. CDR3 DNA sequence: TGTGCCAGCAGCATTAGCGGGAGTTCCTACAATGAGCAGTTCTTC.

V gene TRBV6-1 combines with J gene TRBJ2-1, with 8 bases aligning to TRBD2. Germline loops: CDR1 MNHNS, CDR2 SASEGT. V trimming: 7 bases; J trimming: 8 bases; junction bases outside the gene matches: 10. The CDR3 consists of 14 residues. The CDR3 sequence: CASTLGAGGDEQFF. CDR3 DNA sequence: TGTGCCAGCACCCTGGGGGCGGGAGGCGATGAGCAGTTCTTC.

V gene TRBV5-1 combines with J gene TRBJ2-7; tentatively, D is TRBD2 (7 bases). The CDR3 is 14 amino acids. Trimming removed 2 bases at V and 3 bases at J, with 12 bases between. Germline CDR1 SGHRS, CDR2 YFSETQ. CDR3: CASSLEGEGYEQYF. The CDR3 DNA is TGCGCCAGCAGCTTAGAGGGGGAGGGCTACGAGCAGTACTTC.

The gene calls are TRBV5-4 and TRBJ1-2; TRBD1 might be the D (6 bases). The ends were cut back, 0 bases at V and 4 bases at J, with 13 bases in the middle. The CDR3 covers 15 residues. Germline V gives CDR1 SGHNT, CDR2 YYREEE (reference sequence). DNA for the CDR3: TGTGCCAGCAGCTTGGACAGGGATCGAGGCTATGGCTACACCTTC. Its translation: CASSLDRDRGYGYTF.

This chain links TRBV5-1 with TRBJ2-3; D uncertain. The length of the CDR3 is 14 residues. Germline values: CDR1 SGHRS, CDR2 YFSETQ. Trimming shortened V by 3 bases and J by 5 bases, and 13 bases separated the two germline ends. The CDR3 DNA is TGCGCCAGCAGCTCCGCCAGCCTAAAAGATACGCAGTATTTT. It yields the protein CASSSASLKDTQYF.